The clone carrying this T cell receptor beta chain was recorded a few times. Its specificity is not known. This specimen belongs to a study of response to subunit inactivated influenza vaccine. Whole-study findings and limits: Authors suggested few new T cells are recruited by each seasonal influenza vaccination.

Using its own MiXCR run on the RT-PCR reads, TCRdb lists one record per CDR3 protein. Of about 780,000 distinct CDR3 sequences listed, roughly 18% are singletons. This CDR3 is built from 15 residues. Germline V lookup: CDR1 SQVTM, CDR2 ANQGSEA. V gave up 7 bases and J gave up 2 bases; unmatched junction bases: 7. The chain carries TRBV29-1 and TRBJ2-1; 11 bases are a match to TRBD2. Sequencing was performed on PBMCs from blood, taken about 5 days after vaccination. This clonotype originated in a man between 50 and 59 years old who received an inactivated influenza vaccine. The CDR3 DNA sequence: TGCAGCGGGAGGACTAGCGGGCTTACCTACAATGAGCAGTTCTTC. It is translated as CSGRTSGLTYNEQFF.